Presented here are 26 T cell receptor beta chains from one specimen sequenced in a study of blood T cell repertoires in COVID-19. Profiling relied on immunoSEQ multiplex PCR, and the TCRdb table lists in-frame clones only, not all of them. The data hold a few hundred thousand clones, with roughly 89% observed a single time. The sequenced sample consisted of PBMCs or T cells enriched from blood (not recorded which). The receptors originated from a woman aged 45-65 years who had been exposed to COVID-19.

In this sample, this clone turned up once. This rearrangement joins TRBV5-1 to TRBJ2-7; TRBD1 agrees at 7 bases. The CDR3 contains 15 residues. V lost 5 bases, J lost 2 bases, and 10 bases stayed unmatched. The germline V gene encodes CDR1 SGHRS and CDR2 YFSETQ. The CDR3 loop is CASRPLQGSPYEQYF. The CDR3 DNA sequence: TGCGCCAGCAGACCCCTACAGGGGTCCCCCTACGAGCAGTACTTC.

The rearrangement links TRBV6-5 to TRBJ2-3; tentatively, D is TRBD2 (6 bases). Trimming shortened V by 5 bases and J by 5 bases, and 11 bases separated the two germline ends. Germline V gives CDR1 MNHEY, CDR2 SVGAGI. The CDR3 has 13 amino acids. The CDR3 DNA sequence: TGTGCCAGCAGTCCCCAGCGGGTAGATACGCAGTATTTT. Its protein is CASSPQRVDTQYF.

Remarks on this clone: At the DNA level, this CDR3 is encoded by other sequences in the same sample as well. V usage is TRBV29-1 and J usage is TRBJ1-1; TRBD1 might be the D (5 bases). This CDR3 comprises 12 residues. Germline CDR1 reads SQVTM; CDR2 reads ANQGSEA. V lost 3 bases, J lost 5 bases, and 10 bases lay in between. The CDR3, as DNA: TGCAGCGTTGATCAGGGAGGGACTGAAGCTTTCTTT. Protein product: CSVDQGGTEAFF.

The chain recombines TRBV10-1 with TRBJ1-6; 7 nucleotides align to TRBD1. V was clipped by 11 bases and J by 4 bases; unmatched bases: 8. This CDR3 spans 14 amino acids. Germline V lookup: CDR1 WNHNN, CDR2 SYGVQD (reference sequence). The CDR3 sequence is CAARGQSYNSPLHF. CDR3 DNA: TGCGCCGCCCGGGGACAGTCTTATAATTCACCCCTCCACTTT.

This clone was picked up a small number of times. The rearrangement joins TRBV12-3 or TRBV12-4 to TRBJ1-2, with 7 bases aligning to TRBD1. The CDR3 covers 13 residues. Germline trimming cut 6 bases from V and 7 bases from J; bases unmatched to any gene: 8. CDR3 nucleotides: TGTGCCAGCAGCCCACAGGGGCGGGCTGGCTACACCTTC. This translates into CASSPQGRAGYTF.

This chain uses TRBV4-1 with TRBJ2-2; TRBD1 agrees at 7 bases. Trimming removed 4 bases from V and 7 bases from J; junction bases left unmatched: 15. Germline loops: CDR1 MGHRA, CDR2 YSYEKL. This CDR3 has 17 residues. The CDR3 DNA sequence: TGCGCCAGCAGCCCACACGTCGAGACAGGGCGAGTCGGGGAGCTGTTTTTT. Translated: CASSPHVETGRVGELFF.

This chain links TRBV28 with TRBJ1-4; D gene unclear. The V gene's germline CDR1 is MDHEN and CDR2 SYDVKM. V lost 2 bases to trimming and J lost 0 bases, with 4 bases between them. This CDR3 region has 14 residues. CDR3 residues: CASSLQATNEKLFF. CDR3 nucleotide sequence: TGTGCCAGCAGTTTACAGGCAACTAATGAAAAACTGTTTTTT.

The gene calls are TRBV5-1 and TRBJ2-7; 9 bases are shared with TRBD1. The CDR3 is 16 amino acids. CDR1 and CDR2 from the germline V gene are SGHRS and YFSETQ. The junction had 9 bases not matched to a gene; V was cut back by 4 bases and J by 1 base. The CDR3 reads CASSTIPGQGSYEQYF. CDR3 DNA sequence: TGCGCCAGCAGCACCATACCGGGACAGGGATCCTACGAGCAGTACTTC.

This rearrangement joins TRBV19 to TRBJ1-5, with 9 bases matching TRBD1. The CDR3 runs to 15 residues. Germline assignment: CDR1 LNHDA and CDR2 SQIVND (reference sequence). The trim removed 3 bases at V and 2 bases at J, leaving 2 bases unmatched. The CDR3: CASSIWTGGNQPQHF. In DNA, the CDR3 is TGTGCCAGTAGTATCTGGACAGGGGGCAATCAGCCCCAGCATTTT.

V gene TRBV28 combines with J gene TRBJ1-5, with TRBD1 identical over 7 bases. V lost 4 bases and J lost 7; bases outside the gene matches: 10. CDR3 length equals 15 residues. Germline CDR1 is MDHEN and CDR2 is SYDVKM. The CDR3 sequence: CASSSTGVSKQPQHF. As DNA, the CDR3 is TGTGCCAGCAGTTCTACAGGGGTTTCGAAGCAGCCCCAGCATTTT.

The CDR3 bases are TGTGCCAGCAGTACGACGGGACAGCAGGTCGAGCAGTACTTC. As protein: CASSTTGQQVEQYF. The V and J genes are TRBV6-5 and TRBJ2-7; the match to TRBD1 covers 7 bases. The CDR3 loop spans 14 amino acids. The germline V gene encodes CDR1 MNHEY and CDR2 SVGAGI. V shed 5 bases and J 6 bases; nucleotides not matched to a gene: 10.

This chain joins TRBV3-1 (or the pseudogene TRBV3-2) and TRBJ1-1; the D is unclear. The V gene's germline CDR1 is LGHDT and CDR2 YNNKEL (reference sequence). V was cut by 3 bases and J by 6 bases, with 8 bases left in between. The CDR3 totals 12 residues. CDR3 nucleotide sequence: TGTGCCAGCAGCCAGGTAGAAGCTGAAGCTTTCTTT. Translating gives CASSQVEAEAFF.

Only a few counts were recorded for this clone. V gene TRBV28 combines with J gene TRBJ1-2; 7 nucleotides align to TRBD1. J lost 7 bases, V lost 2 bases, and 13 bases had no gene match. CDR1 and CDR2 (germline): MDHEN, SYDVKM. The CDR3 runs 16 residues. This CDR3 reads CASSLRTGGLRSGYTF. CDR3 bases: TGTGCCAGCAGTTTAAGGACAGGAGGTTTAAGGTCTGGCTACACCTTC.

Regarding this clone: A read error may produce the germline difference seen at one junction end. The chain is built from TRBV27 and TRBJ1-2, with D possibly TRBD1 on 5 matching bases. Germline V gives CDR1 MNHEY, CDR2 SMNVEV (reference sequence). The CDR3 has 14 amino acids. CDR3 protein: CASRPGLFNSGYTF. The CDR3 coding sequence is TGTGCCAGCAGACCGGGACTCTTCAACTCTGGCTACACCTTC.

The chain is built from TRBV3-1 (or the pseudogene TRBV3-2) and TRBJ1-1; no clear D gene. This CDR3 contains 12 residues. Per germline, CDR1 LGHDT and CDR2 YNNKEL (reference sequence). The V end was cut by 1 base, the J end by 12 bases, with 12 bases between. The CDR3 DNA sequence: TGTGCCAGCAGCCAAGCGGGAGGAGGGACTTTCTTT. The encoded protein is CASSQAGGGTFF.

This sequence joins TRBV19 and TRBJ1-6, with 8 bases that match TRBD1. V shed 8 bases and J 4 bases; nucleotides not matched to a gene: 7. Germline CDR1 and CDR2: LNHDA and SQIVND (reference sequence). The CDR3 has 15 residues. The CDR3 here is CASCGQGGYNSPLHF. The CDR3 nucleotides are TGTGCCAGTTGTGGACAGGGTGGGTATAATTCACCCCTCCACTTT.

The genes are TRBV27 and TRBJ1-2, with 9 bases lining up with TRBD1. The CDR3 runs to 14 residues. Unmatched junction bases numbered 7, after V lost 3 bases and J lost 8 bases. Germline lookup yields CDR1 MNHEY and CDR2 SMNVEV (reference sequence). The CDR3 nucleotides are TGTGCCAGCAGTTTTCGGGGACAGGGCTTAGGCTACACCTTC. Protein product: CASSFRGQGLGYTF.

In its sample, this clone was seen once. V is TRBV5-1 and J is TRBJ2-3; D remains ambiguous. Trimming left V 1 base short and J 5 bases short, with 11 bases between. Germline CDR1 is SGHRS and CDR2 is YFSETQ. The CDR3 covers 14 residues. The CDR3 DNA sequence: TGCGCCAGCAGCTTGAACAGCCCACAAGATACGCAGTATTTT. This translates into CASSLNSPQDTQYF.

The genes are TRBV30 and TRBJ1-3; a possible D gene is TRBD1 (5 bases). V was cut by 2 bases and J by 1 base, with 12 bases left in between. Germline CDR1 GTSNPN, CDR2 SVGIG (reference sequence). The CDR3 runs to 15 residues. The CDR3 loop is CAWSWVGASGNTIYF. CDR3 bases: TGTGCCTGGAGTTGGGTAGGGGCGTCTGGAAACACCATATATTTT. Complete variable domain (other parts from reference TRBV30 and TRBJ1-3): SQTIHQWPATLVQPVGSPLSLECTVEGTSNPNLYWYRQAAGRGLQLLFYSVGIGQISSEVPQNLSASRPQDRQFILSSKKLLLSDSGFYLCAWSWVGASGNTIYFGEGSWLTVV.

This clone has more than one count but fewer than ten. This sequence joins TRBV5-1 and TRBJ2-2; possibly TRBD1 for D (5 bases). The germline CDR1 and CDR2 sequences are SGHRS and YFSETQ. The CDR3 has 16 residues. The V and J ends lost 0 bases and 4 bases respectively, with 13 bases between them. Here the CDR3 reads CASSLAQGRGTGELFF. Here the CDR3 DNA reads TGCGCCAGCAGCTTGGCTCAGGGAAGGGGCACCGGGGAGCTGTTTTTT.

In this sample, this clone turned up once. This rearrangement joins TRBV19 to TRBJ1-5; D is possibly TRBD1 (6 bases). In germline, CDR1 is LNHDA, CDR2 SQIVND (reference sequence). V lost 0 bases and J lost 3, with 27 bases in between. The CDR3 consists of 21 residues. The CDR3 nucleotides read TGTGCCAGTAGTATAGATCCCCCAGGGGCCAGCTTCAGGGACATCAATCAGCCCCAGCATTTT. As protein: CASSIDPPGASFRDINQPQHF.

This clone appeared once. The V gene is TRBV5-4, the J gene TRBJ1-1, with D perhaps TRBD1 (5 bases). Trimming took 3 bases from V and 1 from J, leaving 19 bases between them. Germline V gives CDR1 SGHNT, CDR2 YYREEE (reference sequence). The CDR3 runs 17 residues. The DNA for the CDR3 is TGTGCCAGCAGCTCGGAGGAGGGGCCGTGGGGGAACACTGAAGCTTTCTTT. Translation gives CASSSEEGPWGNTEAFF. Full variable domain (outside the CDR3, taken from reference TRBV5-4 and TRBJ1-1): ETGVTQSPTHLIKTRGQQVTLRCSSQSGHNTVSWYQQALGQGPQFIFQYYREEENGRGNFPPRFSGLQFPNYSSELNVNALELDDSALYLCASSSEEGPWGNTEAFFGQGTRLTVV.

The gene calls are TRBV28 and TRBJ1-5, with D perhaps TRBD1 (6 bases). The CDR3 runs 12 residues. The V and J ends lost 5 bases and 7 bases respectively, with 9 bases between them. Germline V gene sequence: CDR1 MDHEN, CDR2 SYDVKM. This chain's CDR3 is CASSLQGQPQHF. The CDR3 nucleotides are TGTGCCAGCAGTCTTCAGGGGCAGCCCCAGCATTTT.

This clone was detected once. The V gene is TRBV5-6, the J gene TRBJ1-1; D gene unclear. The germline CDR1 and CDR2 sequences are SGHDT and YYEEEE. This CDR3 has 15 residues. With 1 base removed from V and 2 bases from J, the gap between germline ends came to 12 bases. CDR3 amino acids: CASSLSRILNTEAFF. CDR3 nucleotide sequence: TGTGCCAGCAGCTTGTCTAGGATCCTAAACACTGAAGCTTTCTTT.

The chain has TRBV19 and TRBJ1-5; 10 bases fit TRBD1. The CDR3 loop spans 15 amino acids. Losses at the gene ends were 4 bases for V and 2 bases for J; bases not matched to a gene: 2. CDR1 is LNHDA, CDR2 SQIVND, per germline (reference sequence). DNA of the CDR3: TGTGCCAGTAGTAGGGACAGGGGAGGCAATCAGCCCCAGCATTTT. Translation gives CASSRDRGGNQPQHF. Full variable domain (missing parts from reference TRBV19 and TRBJ1-5): DGGITQSPKYLFRKEGQNVTLSCEQNLNHDAMYWYRQDPGQGLRLIYYSQIVNDFQKGDIAEGYSVSREKKESFPLTVTSAQKNPTAFYLCASSRDRGGNQPQHFGDGTRLSIL.

V is TRBV27 and J is TRBJ2-5; possibly TRBD1 for D (6 bases). The CDR3 consists of 16 residues. The germline V gene encodes CDR1 MNHEY and CDR2 SMNVEV (reference sequence). V dropped 5 bases and J dropped 5 bases, with 21 bases sitting between them. CDR3 in DNA: TGTGCCAGCAGTACCCGGACAGAACCACTTGGGGAGACCCAGTACTTC. It yields the protein CASSTRTEPLGETQYF.